The clone carrying this TCR beta chain was detected ten times or more. This entry belongs to a study of low-dose radiotherapy and immunotherapy resistance in tumors. Study-wide background: The study gave patients oral aspirin 300 mg daily for four cycles from cycle 1 day 1.

Time point denoted: before trial treatment. Donors received nivolumab, ipilimumab, aspirin, low-dose cyclophosphamide and low-dose radiotherapy. Priming of first-strand cDNA relied on TRAV- and TRBV-specific primers (covering alpha and beta chains). An approximately 19-cycle PCR with a constant-region primer and V-primer adapter amplified TCRs. With in vitro transcription, the isolated mRNA was amplified. TCRdb fed the reads into MiXCR, producing one record per CDR3 protein. The profile shows some 88,000 distinct CDR3 sequences, under 10% of them singletons. This CDR3 region has 12 residues. V gave up 10 bases and J gave up 0 bases, with 7 bases separating them. The V gene's germline CDR1 is MGHDK and CDR2 SYGVNS.

The genes are TRBV25-1 and TRBJ2-1; D is unclear. The sequencing used PBMCs, collected before treatment. The clonotype originates from a male donor with prostate cancer. CDR3 protein: CATSPSYNEQFF. DNA of the CDR3: TGTGCCACCTCCCCCTCCTACAATGAGCAGTTCTTC.